This T cell receptor (beta chain) was identified during a study of T cells in Graves' hyperthyroidism and ophthalmopathy (dated by TCRdb to about 2019). Broadly, across the study: Peripheral blood samples were taken at initial diagnosis, before any treatment was given. To identify TCR V-J signatures that set the groups apart, the researchers used a discovery cohort of roughly 100 patients, made up of roughly 40 with Graves' ophthalmopathy and some 56 with stable Graves' hyperthyroidism. TCR Vbeta CDR3 sequencing of 120 to 150 peripheral blood samples (about 45 ophthalmopathy, 75 hyperthyroidism and 17 progressor patients) is reported in the paper. After sampling, hyperthyroidism patients received methimazole starting at 30 mg daily, and ophthalmopathy patients received high-dose intravenous methylprednisolone. In addition, the study compared T-cell repertoires in thyroid tissue and in blood from five to seven Graves' hyperthyroidism patients. The 95 to 100 discovery patients were randomly split 7:3 into training and test sets. Prospective prediction of ophthalmopathy was tested in an independent validation cohort of approximately 18 hyperthyroidism patients and around 16 patients who later progressed to ophthalmopathy.

As to this clonotype: Its antigen specificity is not known. Base qualities are not recorded, but no much larger clone differs from it by a single base.

General study outcomes and caveats: In validation, the model predicted progression to ophthalmopathy with roughly 70% sensitivity and over 72% specificity, a median of 6.5 months before onset. A model built on a 13 V-J signature distinguished ophthalmopathy from stable hyperthyroidism, reaching about 88% sensitivity and about 81% specificity in cross-validation and 80%/75% in testing. Blood samples also contained most of the expanded thyroid clonotypes (frequency above 0.001), which suggests that blood repertoires may reflect thyroid immune responses. Sample size was not statistically predetermined, and blinding of investigators to group allocation was not performed.

Stable Graves' hyperthyroidism was defined as no progression to ophthalmopathy during 18 months of follow-up. Hyperthyroidism patients were aged 18 to 65 years and newly diagnosed, with disease duration of less than 2 months. Patients with uncontrolled infections, other autoimmune diseases, pregnancy or lactation were excluded. Diagnoses were established on the basis of clinical symptoms, serum thyroxine and TRAb, thyroid ultrasound, and orbital computed tomography. PBMCs were separated from over 9 ml of fresh peripheral blood using Ficoll-Paque density gradient centrifugation. Trizol reagent was used to extract total RNA, and RNA quality was then checked on an Agilent 2100 Bioanalyzer. TCR beta CDR3 regions were amplified from RNA transcripts. The TCR CDR3 was subjected to a first round of RT-PCR using the HTBI primer set and the Qiagen OneStep RT-PCR kit. Libraries were constructed in a second round of multiplex PCR, after which size selection and purification were performed. The libraries were sequenced on an Illumina HiSeq2000 using paired-end 100 bp reads. Under the source paper's analysis protocol: SOAPnuke was used to process the raw data, throwing out any read that contained adapters or uncalled bases, had a mean Phred below 15, or lacked an exact constant-primer or identifier match. COPE v1.2.5 was used to merge high-quality paired reads, and clonotypes were defined as unique nucleotide sequences. Clonotypes were aligned to IMGT TRBV, TRBD and TRBJ reference segments using MiTCR v1.1. The analysis was restricted to V-J combinations with a frequency above 0.0001, which together covered about 99% of the repertoires. The TCS score was defined as the ratio of F50 (clonal expansion) to E x V (chaos), calculated using BLOSUM62-based TCRdist between CDR3 peptides within each V-J. Welch's t-statistics and random forest reduced 500 to 650 V-J features to around 14, which were used in a naive Bayes classifier (R e1071). Starting from the raw public reads, TCRdb applied fastp trimming at Q25, assembled clones with MiXCR and retained in-frame beta chains. CDR3 protein duplicates are merged, each entry listing the most common genes and DNA. The authors' filters were not applied to this entry. Recorded for this sample are about 320,000 distinct CDR3 sequences; 16% of them occurred a single time. The top ten clonotypes cover around a third of the sample.

From the cysteine up to the phenylalanine, the CDR3 has a length of 13 residues. Of all the DNA, just the CDR3 is kept, 39 bases in frame from base 1. Trimming removed 4 bases from V and 7 bases from J; the gene matches leave 7 bases unexplained. CDR1 and CDR2, looked up from the germline V gene, are SQVTM and ANQGSEA. The sequencing input was blood. The TCR was taken from a man under 40 with Graves' hyperthyroidism. This chain is built from TRBV29-1 and TRBJ2-1, and 7 junctional nucleotides match TRBD2. The CDR3 region reads CSVVQTSANEQFF. Here is the DNA: TGCAGCGTTGTTCAAACTAGCGCTAATGAGCAGTTCTTC.